These T cell receptor beta chains were read from a single sample in a study of T cell repertoires in cytomegalovirus infection. Which antigens these TCRs recognize remains unknown. TCRdb reanalysed the reads using MiXCR and keeps one entry per CDR3 protein. The sample has 200,000 or so distinct CDR3 sequences, roughly two fifths seen once; the top ten hold around 64%. The sample in question was CD8+ T cells from cultured PBMCs, obtained from culture after CMV antigen stimulation. Receptors were obtained from a human donor in good health (CMV status not recorded). Some clones in this sample may be carry-over from other donors' samples. Both conserved end residues are part of each CDR3. Each record gives: clone size, J gene, D gene, V gene, CDR3 DNA, CDR3 protein. The D gene is left open where the match is weak. The size of a clone is reported for some rows only, either as once, few or many, or as a class for expanded clones.

.	TRBJ2-2	.	TRBV2	TGTGCCAGCGACTGGAACACCGGGGAGCTGTTTTTT	CASDWNTGELFF
.	TRBJ2-3	TRBD2	TRBV2	TGTGCCAGCAGTGAAAGACTAGCGGGAGTGCATACGCAGTATTTT	CASSERLAGVHTQYF
many	TRBJ1-4	.	TRBV7-8	TGTGCCAGCAGCTTTTCAAGCCGCGGTGGTGAAAAACTGTTTTTT	CASSFSSRGGEKLFF
once	TRBJ2-5	TRBD2	TRBV15	TGTGCCACCAGCAGACTGGCGGGGGGCCTTGTCCGAGAGACCCAGTACTTC	CATSRLAGGLVRETQYF
.	TRBJ1-1	.	TRBV20-1	TGCAGTGCTAGACCAGGACACCTGAACACTGAAGCTTTCTTT	CSARPGHLNTEAFF
few	TRBJ2-7	.	TRBV2	TGTGCCAGCAAGTACAGGAGCTCCTACGAGCAGTACTTC	CASKYRSSYEQYF
few	TRBJ2-1	TRBD1	TRBV7-6	TGTGCCAGCAGCTTACTGACAGGGGATTCCTACAATGAGCAGTTCTTC	CASSLLTGDSYNEQFF
.	TRBJ2-7	TRBD2	TRBV7-2	TGTGCCTGCGGACTAGTCAACTCCTACGAGCAGTACTTC	CACGLVNSYEQYF
.	TRBJ2-3	.	TRBV7-9	TGTGCCAGCAGCTTGGAGGTCCGAGATACGCAGTATTTT	CASSLEVRDTQYF
.	TRBJ1-3	.	TRBV27	TGTGCCAGCAGGGGCCGGCCTGAAGGAAACACCATATATTTT	CASRGRPEGNTIYF
.	TRBJ1-2	.	TRBV6-5	TGTGCCAGCAGTTACTTCACGGGCAGGGCCCAATTGAAGTATGGCTACACCTTC	CASSYFTGRAQLKYGYTF
few	TRBJ1-2	TRBD1	TRBV27	TGTGCCAGCAGTACGGGACAGAACTATGGCTACACCTTC	CASSTGQNYGYTF
.	TRBJ1-2	TRBD1	TRBV20-1	TGCAGTGCTAGAGACCAAGGCAGGGGGCAGCGCTATGGCTACACCTTC	CSARDQGRGQRYGYTF
.	TRBJ2-5	.	TRBV28	TGTGCCAGCAGTTTCGGCTCACAAGAGACCCAGTACTTC	CASSFGSQETQYF
.	TRBJ2-1	TRBD1	TRBV7-8	TGTGCCAGCAGCTCCCGGGACAGGGAATGGGGTGAGCAGTTCTTC	CASSSRDREWGEQFF
.	TRBJ2-5	TRBD1	TRBV7-3	TGTGCCAGCAGCACCCTCGACAGGGGTCCCCAAGAGACCCAGTACTTC	CASSTLDRGPQETQYF
.	TRBJ2-1	TRBD2	TRBV20-1	TGCAGTGCGGGGACTAGCGGGAATTTCAATGAGCAGTTCTTC	CSAGTSGNFNEQFF
once	TRBJ1-4	.	TRBV9	TGTGCCAGCAGCGTAGGGGCAGGAATCAGTCCTGAAGAAAAACTGTTTTTT	CASSVGAGISPEEKLFF
.	TRBJ1-5	.	TRBV7-2	TGTGCCAGCAGCTTAGGCGGGGGGGGCCAGCCCCAGCATTTT	CASSLGGGGQPQHF
.	TRBJ2-3	.	TRBV7-9	TGTGCCAGCAGTGATAGGGTAGCGGAGGTCACAGATACGCAGTATTTT	CASSDRVAEVTDTQYF
few	TRBJ2-1	TRBD2	TRBV7-8	TGTGCCAGCAGCCCCGGACTAGCGGACACCTACAATGAGCAGTTCTTC	CASSPGLADTYNEQFF
.	TRBJ2-3	.	TRBV7-2	TGTGCCAGCAGCTTAGGGTGGGACACAGATACGCAGTATTTT	CASSLGWDTDTQYF
many	TRBJ2-3	.	TRBV7-2	TGTGCCAGCAGCTACCCGACTAGTCCCGATACGCAGTATTTT	CASSYPTSPDTQYF
.	TRBJ1-1	.	TRBV9	TGTGCCAGCAGCACCCAAGAGGGAGGGGGCACTGAAGCTTTCTTT	CASSTQEGGGTEAFF
.	TRBJ2-3	.	TRBV6-5	TGTGCCAGCAGTCCGGAAACTAGGCCTACCAGATCAGATACGCAGTATTTT	CASSPETRPTRSDTQYF
few	TRBJ2-5	TRBD2	TRBV6-6	TGTGCCAGCTCCCTGGGGCGGGAGGTGGGGTTCGAGACCCAGTACTTC	CASSLGREVGFETQYF
.	TRBJ2-7	TRBD2	TRBV28	TGTGCCAGCAGTCCTCGGACTAGCGGGAGTGTCGAGCAGTACTTC	CASSPRTSGSVEQYF
.	TRBJ1-2	TRBD1	TRBV27	TGTGCCAGCAGCCCTTCCGGGACAGGGGGCCGTGGCTACACCTTC	CASSPSGTGGRGYTF
.	TRBJ2-7	.	TRBV12-3/TRBV12-4	TGTGCCAGCAGTATCAGGAAGGAGAGCTCCTACGAGCAGTACTTC	CASSIRKESSYEQYF
few	TRBJ2-1	TRBD1	TRBV28	TGTGCCAGCAGGGGACAGAACGCCTACAATGAGCAGTTCTTC	CASRGQNAYNEQFF
.	TRBJ2-6	TRBD2	TRBV12-3/TRBV12-4	TGTGCCAGCAGTTCTAGCGGGAATGCTGGGGCCAACGTCCTGACTTTC	CASSSSGNAGANVLTF
few	TRBJ1-1	TRBD1	TRBV11-1	TGTGCCAGCAGCCCTCCGGGACAGGGGGCCTGGACTGAAGCTTTCTTT	CASSPPGQGAWTEAFF
few	TRBJ2-7	.	TRBV11-1	TGTGCCAGCAGCCCTTCGGGGTACGAGCAGTACTTC	CASSPSGYEQYF
.	TRBJ2-1	.	TRBV28	TGTGCCAGCAACTCCGGTGTGGCGGGGCACAATGAGCAGTTCTTC	CASNSGVAGHNEQFF
.	TRBJ2-1	.	TRBV7-6	TGTGCCAGCAGCACGAAGGGACTGCTAAATGAGCAGTTCTTC	CASSTKGLLNEQFF
few	TRBJ2-2	TRBD2	TRBV11-2	TGTGCCAGCCTCAGCGGGAGTTCCGGGGAGCTGTTTTTT	CASLSGSSGELFF
.	TRBJ1-5	.	TRBV4-1	TGCGCCAGCAGCCAAGTTCGGGGTAAAGGCAATCAGCCCCAGCATTTT	CASSQVRGKGNQPQHF
.	TRBJ2-1	.	TRBV7-3	TGTGCCAGCAGCTTAATGGGGAGGAGGTCCTACAATGAGCAGTTCTTC	CASSLMGRRSYNEQFF
few	TRBJ2-3	.	TRBV7-3	TGTGCCAGCAGCTTAACAGGCCTAGCGTCAAAGTTTAGCACAGATACGCAGTATTTT	CASSLTGLASKFSTDTQYF
.	TRBJ1-2	TRBD1	TRBV19	TGTGCCAGTACCCCCTTTCTCGACAGGGCATATGGCTACACCTTC	CASTPFLDRAYGYTF
few	TRBJ2-2	.	TRBV7-9	TGTGCCAGCAGCTTTGGGACCCCCCGAGGGAACACCGGGGAGCTGTTTTTT	CASSFGTPRGNTGELFF
.	TRBJ1-5	TRBD1	TRBV2	TGTGCCAGCAGCACGCCGGGACAGGGGGCAGGACAGCCCCAGCATTTT	CASSTPGQGAGQPQHF
.	TRBJ2-1	.	TRBV11-1	TGTGCCAGCACCTCTAGCGCGTCCAATGAGCAGTTCTTC	CASTSSASNEQFF
once	TRBJ2-6	.	TRBV7-2	TGTGCCAGCAGCTTAGTTTGGACAGCGAACTCTGGGGCCAACGTCCTGACTTTC	CASSLVWTANSGANVLTF